This T cell receptor (beta chain) originates from a study of naive CD8 T cells in extremely preterm neonates. Study-wide results and limits: iChao1 richness was lowest in preterm neonates, significantly versus all ages. Preterm CDR3s were shorter than older groups', with fewer N additions and less trimming.

Worth noting for this clone: The target antigen is unknown.

The CDR3 is 16 amino acids. Trimming at V came to 3 bases and at J to 1 base, leaving 4 bases not matched to a gene. Looked up from germline, CDR1 is WNHNN and CDR2 is SYGVQD (reference sequence). The repertoire was sequenced with immunoSEQ multiplex PCR; TCRdb's copy has only in-frame clones and lacks some. This sample has 4,000 to 5,000 clones, with roughly 97% found just once. Deliveries were elective term cesareans at roughly 35-42 weeks, with no labor or membrane rupture. The clonotype was recovered from a newborn in good health. The chain employs TRBV10-1 and TRBJ2-3; 10 nucleotides line up with TRBD1. The sample was naive CD8+ T cells from cord blood. The CDR3 reads CASSDSGTGGTDTQYF. CDR3 nucleotide sequence: TGCGCCAGCAGTGATTCCGGGACAGGGGGCACAGATACGCAGTATTTT.